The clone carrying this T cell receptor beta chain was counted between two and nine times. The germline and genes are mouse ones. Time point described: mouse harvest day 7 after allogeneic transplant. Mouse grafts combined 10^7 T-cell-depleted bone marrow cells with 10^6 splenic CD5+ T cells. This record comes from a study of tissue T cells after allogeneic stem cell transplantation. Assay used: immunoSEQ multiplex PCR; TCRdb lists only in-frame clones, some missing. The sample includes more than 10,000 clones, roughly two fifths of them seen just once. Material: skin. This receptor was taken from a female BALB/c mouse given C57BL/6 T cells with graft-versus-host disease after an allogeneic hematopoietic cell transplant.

The CDR3 spells CASSLDIYEQYF. The DNA read from the CDR3 is TGTGCCAGCAGTCTGGACATCTATGAACAGTAC. The chain has TRBV26 and TRBJ2-7; no clear D gene. The read halts 1 residue ahead of the CDR3 end, with the missing end drawn from the germline J gene. Deletions cut 2 bases from V and 3 bases from J, with 5 bases between. Germline loops: CDR1 KGHPV, CDR2 FQNQEV (reference sequence). This CDR3 is built from 12 residues.